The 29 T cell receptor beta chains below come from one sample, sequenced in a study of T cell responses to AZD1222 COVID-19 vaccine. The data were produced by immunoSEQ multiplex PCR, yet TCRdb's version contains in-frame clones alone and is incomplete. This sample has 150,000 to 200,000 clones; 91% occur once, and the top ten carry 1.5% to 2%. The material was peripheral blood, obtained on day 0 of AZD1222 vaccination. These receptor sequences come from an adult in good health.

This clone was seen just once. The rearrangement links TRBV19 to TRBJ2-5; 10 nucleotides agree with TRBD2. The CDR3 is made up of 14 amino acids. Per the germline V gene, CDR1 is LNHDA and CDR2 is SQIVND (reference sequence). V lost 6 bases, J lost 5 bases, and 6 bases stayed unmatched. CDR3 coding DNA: TGTGCCAGTAGATCTAGCGGGAGTGGGGAGACCCAGTACTTC. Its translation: CASRSSGSGETQYF.

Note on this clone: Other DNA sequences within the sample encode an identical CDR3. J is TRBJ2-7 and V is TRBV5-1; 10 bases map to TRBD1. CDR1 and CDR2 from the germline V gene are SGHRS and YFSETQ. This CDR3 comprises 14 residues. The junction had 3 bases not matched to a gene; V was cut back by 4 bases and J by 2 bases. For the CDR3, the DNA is TGCGCCAGCAGCCTCGGACAGGGGGCCTACGAGCAGTACTTC. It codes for CASSLGQGAYEQYF.

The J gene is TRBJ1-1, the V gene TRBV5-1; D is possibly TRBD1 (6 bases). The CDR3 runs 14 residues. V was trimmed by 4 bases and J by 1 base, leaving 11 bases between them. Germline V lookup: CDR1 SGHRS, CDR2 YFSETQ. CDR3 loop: CASSADSANTEAFF. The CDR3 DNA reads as TGCGCCAGCAGCGCGGACAGCGCGAACACTGAAGCTTTCTTT.

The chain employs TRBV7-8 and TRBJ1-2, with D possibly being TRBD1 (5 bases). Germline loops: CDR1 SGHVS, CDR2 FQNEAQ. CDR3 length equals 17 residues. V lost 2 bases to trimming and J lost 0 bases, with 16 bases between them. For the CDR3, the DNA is TGTGCCAGCAGCTTATCTCTGATGGGGGACCCTAACTATGGCTACACCTTC. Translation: CASSLSLMGDPNYGYTF.

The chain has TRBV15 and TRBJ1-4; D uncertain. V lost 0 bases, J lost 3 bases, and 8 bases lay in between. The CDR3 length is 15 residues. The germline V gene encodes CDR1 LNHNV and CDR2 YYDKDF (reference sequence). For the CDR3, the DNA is TGTGCCACCAGCAGAGAACAGACATCTAATGAAAAACTGTTTTTT. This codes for CATSREQTSNEKLFF.

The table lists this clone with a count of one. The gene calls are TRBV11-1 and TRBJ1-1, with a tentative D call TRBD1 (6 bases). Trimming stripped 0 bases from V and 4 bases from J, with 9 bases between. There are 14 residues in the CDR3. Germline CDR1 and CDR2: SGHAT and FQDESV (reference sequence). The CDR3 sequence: CASSLARQATEAFF. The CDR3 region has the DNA TGTGCCAGCAGCTTAGCGCGACAGGCCACTGAAGCTTTCTTT.

CDR3 residues: CASSLLQGKQETQYF. For the CDR3, the DNA is TGTGCCAGCAGCTTACTACAGGGGAAGCAGGAGACCCAGTACTTC. This chain joins TRBV7-9 and TRBJ2-5, with TRBD1 matching 7 bases. CDR1 SEHNR and CDR2 FQNEAQ come from the germline V gene (reference sequence). J lost 5 bases, V lost 2 bases, and 8 bases had no gene match. The CDR3 length is 15 residues.

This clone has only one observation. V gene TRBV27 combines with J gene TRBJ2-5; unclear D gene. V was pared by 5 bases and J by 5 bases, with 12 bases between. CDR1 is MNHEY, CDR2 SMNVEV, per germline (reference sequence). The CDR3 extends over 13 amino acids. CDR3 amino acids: CASSIYPEETQYF. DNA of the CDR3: TGTGCCAGCAGTATTTACCCCGAGGAGACCCAGTACTTC.

The CDR3 sequence: CASRVSAGGSYEQYF. CDR3 in DNA: TGTGCCAGCAGGGTTTCGGCGGGAGGTTCCTACGAGCAGTACTTC. The rearrangement joins TRBV6-5 to TRBJ2-7, with 8 bases matching TRBD2. Germline trimming cut 6 bases from V and 1 base from J; bases unmatched to any gene: 8. CDR1 and CDR2 from the germline V gene are MNHEY and SVGAGI. There are 15 residues in the CDR3.

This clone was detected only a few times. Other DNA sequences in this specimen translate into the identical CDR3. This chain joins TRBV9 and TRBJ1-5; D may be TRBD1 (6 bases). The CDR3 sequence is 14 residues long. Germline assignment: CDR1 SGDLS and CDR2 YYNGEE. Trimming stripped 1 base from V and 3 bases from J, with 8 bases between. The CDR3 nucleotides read TGTGCCAGCAGCGTAACAGGGTCCAATCAGCCCCAGCATTTT. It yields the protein CASSVTGSNQPQHF.

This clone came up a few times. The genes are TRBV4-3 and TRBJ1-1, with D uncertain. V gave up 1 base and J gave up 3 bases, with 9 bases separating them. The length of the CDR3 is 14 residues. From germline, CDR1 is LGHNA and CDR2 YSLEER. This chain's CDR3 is CASSQAHLDTEAFF. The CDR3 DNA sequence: TGCGCCAGCAGCCAAGCGCACCTGGACACTGAAGCTTTCTTT.

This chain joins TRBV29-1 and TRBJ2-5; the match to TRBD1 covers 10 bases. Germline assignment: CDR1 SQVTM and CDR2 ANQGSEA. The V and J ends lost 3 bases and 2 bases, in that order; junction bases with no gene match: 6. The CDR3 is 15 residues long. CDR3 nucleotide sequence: TGCAGCGTTGAGGGACAGGGGACTCAACAAGAGACCCAGTACTTC. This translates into CSVEGQGTQQETQYF. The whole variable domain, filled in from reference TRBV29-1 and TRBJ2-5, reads SAVISQKPSRDICQRGTSLTIQCQVDSQVTMMFWYRQQPGQSLTLIATANQGSEATYESGFVIDKFPISRPNLTFSTLTVSNMSPEDSSIYLCSVEGQGTQQETQYFGPGTRLLVL.

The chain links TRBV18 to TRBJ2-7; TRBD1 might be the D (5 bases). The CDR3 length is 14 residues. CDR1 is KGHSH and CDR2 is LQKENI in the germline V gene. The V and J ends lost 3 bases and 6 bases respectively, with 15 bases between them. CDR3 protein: CASSPFDSQGEQYF. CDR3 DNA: TGTGCCAGCTCACCCTTCGACAGTCAGGGCGAGCAGTACTTC.

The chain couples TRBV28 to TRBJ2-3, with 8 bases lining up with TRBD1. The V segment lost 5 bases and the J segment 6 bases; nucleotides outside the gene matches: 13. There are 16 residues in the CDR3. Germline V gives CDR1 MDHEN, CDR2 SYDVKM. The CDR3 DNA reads TGTGCCAGCAGTCCATGGACAGGGTCACAGAGGGATACGCAGTATTTT. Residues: CASSPWTGSQRDTQYF.

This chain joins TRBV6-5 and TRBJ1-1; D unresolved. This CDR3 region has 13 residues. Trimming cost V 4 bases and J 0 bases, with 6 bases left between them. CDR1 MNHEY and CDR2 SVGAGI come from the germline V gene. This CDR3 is CASSSAVNTEAFF. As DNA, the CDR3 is TGTGCCAGCAGTTCAGCAGTGAACACTGAAGCTTTCTTT.

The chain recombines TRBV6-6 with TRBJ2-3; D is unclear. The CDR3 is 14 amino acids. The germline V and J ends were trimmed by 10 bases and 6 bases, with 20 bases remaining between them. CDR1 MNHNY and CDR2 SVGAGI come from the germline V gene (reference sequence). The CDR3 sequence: CATQTRPDGDTQYF. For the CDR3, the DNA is TGTGCCACCCAAACGAGACCAGACGGGGATACGCAGTATTTT.

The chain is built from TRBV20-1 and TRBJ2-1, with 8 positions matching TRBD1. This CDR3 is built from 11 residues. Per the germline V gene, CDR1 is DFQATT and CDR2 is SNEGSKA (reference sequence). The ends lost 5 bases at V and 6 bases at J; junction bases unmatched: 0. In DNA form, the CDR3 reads TGCAGTGCTGGACAGGGCAATGAGCAGTTCTTC. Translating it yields CSAGQGNEQFF.

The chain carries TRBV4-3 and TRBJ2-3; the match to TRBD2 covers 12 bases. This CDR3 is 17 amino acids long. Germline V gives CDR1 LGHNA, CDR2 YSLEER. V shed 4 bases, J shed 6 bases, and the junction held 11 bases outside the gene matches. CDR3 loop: CASSLLSSGGAVDTQYF. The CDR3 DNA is TGCGCCAGCAGCCTACTATCTAGCGGGGGGGCCGTTGATACGCAGTATTTT.

CDR3 DNA sequence: TGTGCCAGCAGCGAACGGGACTTAAGCTCCTACGAGCAGTACTTC. This encodes CASSERDLSSYEQYF. The chain couples TRBV9 to TRBJ2-7; possibly TRBD2 for D (6 bases). The length of the CDR3 is 15 residues. Looked up from germline, CDR1 is SGDLS and CDR2 is YYNGEE. V lost 3 bases and J 0 bases, leaving 13 bases between the germline ends.

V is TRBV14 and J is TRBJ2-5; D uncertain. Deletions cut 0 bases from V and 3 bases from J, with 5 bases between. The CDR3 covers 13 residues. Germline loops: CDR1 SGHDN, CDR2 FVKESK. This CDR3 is CASSQEAKETQYF. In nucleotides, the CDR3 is TGTGCCAGCAGCCAAGAGGCTAAAGAGACCCAGTACTTC.

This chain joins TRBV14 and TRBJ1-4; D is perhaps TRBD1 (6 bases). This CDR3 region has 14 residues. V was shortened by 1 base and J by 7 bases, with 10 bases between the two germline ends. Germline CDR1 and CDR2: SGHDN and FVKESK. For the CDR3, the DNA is TGTGCCAGCAGCCAAGGGACAGCTGCTGAAAAACTGTTTTTT. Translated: CASSQGTAAEKLFF.

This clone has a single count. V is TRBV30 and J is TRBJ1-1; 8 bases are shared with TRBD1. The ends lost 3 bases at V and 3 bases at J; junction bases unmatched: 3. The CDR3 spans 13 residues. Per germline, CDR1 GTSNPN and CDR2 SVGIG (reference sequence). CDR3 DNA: TGTGCCTGGAGAAGACAGGGGTACACTGAAGCTTTCTTT. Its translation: CAWRRQGYTEAFF.

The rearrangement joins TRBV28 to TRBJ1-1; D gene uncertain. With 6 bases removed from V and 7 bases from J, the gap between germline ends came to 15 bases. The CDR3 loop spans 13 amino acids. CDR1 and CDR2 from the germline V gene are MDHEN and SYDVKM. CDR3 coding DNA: TGTGCCAGCAGACCCGCCGGGCGCTATGAAGCTTTCTTT. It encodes CASRPAGRYEAFF.

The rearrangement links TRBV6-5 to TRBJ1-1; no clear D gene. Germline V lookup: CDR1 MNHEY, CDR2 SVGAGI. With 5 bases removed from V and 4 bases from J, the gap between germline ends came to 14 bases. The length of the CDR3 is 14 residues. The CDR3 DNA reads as TGTGCCAGCAGTAAGGTACTGAAGGGCACTGAAGCTTTCTTT. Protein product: CASSKVLKGTEAFF.

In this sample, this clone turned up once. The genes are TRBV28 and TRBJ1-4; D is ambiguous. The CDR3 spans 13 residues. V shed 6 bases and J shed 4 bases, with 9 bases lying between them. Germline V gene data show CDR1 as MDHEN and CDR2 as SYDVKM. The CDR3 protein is CASREAVNEKLFF. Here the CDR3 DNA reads TGTGCCAGCAGGGAGGCAGTTAATGAAAAACTGTTTTTT. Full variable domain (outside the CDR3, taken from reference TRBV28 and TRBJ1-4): DVKVTQSSRYLVKRTGEKVFLECVQDMDHENMFWYRQDPGLGLRLIYFSYDVKMKEKGDIPEGYSVSREKKERFSLILESASTNQTSMYLCASREAVNEKLFFGSGTQLSVL.

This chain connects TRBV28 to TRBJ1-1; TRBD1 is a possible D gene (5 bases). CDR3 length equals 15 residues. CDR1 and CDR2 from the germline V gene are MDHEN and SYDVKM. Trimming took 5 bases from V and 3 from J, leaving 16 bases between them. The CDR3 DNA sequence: TGTGCCAGCAGTGTTGAGACGGGGGGGGACACTGAAGCTTTCTTT. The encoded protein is CASSVETGGDTEAFF. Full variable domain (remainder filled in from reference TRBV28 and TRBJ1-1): DVKVTQSSRYLVKRTGEKVFLECVQDMDHENMFWYRQDPGLGLRLIYFSYDVKMKEKGDIPEGYSVSREKKERFSLILESASTNQTSMYLCASSVETGGDTEAFFGQGTRLTVV.

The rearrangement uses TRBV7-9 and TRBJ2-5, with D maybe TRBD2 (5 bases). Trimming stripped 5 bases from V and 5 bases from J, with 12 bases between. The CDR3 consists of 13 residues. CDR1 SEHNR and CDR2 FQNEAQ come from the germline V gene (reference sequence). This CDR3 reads CASSRTSMETQYF. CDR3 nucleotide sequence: TGTGCCAGCAGCCGTACTAGTATGGAGACCCAGTACTTC.

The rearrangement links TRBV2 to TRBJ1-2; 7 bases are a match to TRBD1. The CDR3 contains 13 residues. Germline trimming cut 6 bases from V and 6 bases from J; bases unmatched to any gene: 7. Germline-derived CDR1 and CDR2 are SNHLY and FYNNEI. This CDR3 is CASRRGTEDGYTF. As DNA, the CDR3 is TGTGCCAGCAGGAGAGGGACAGAAGATGGCTACACCTTC.

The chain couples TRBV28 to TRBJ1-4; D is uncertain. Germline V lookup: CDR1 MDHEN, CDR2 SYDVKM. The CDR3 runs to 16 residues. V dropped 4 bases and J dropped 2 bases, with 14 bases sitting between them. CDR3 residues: CASSSFIGMTNEKLFF. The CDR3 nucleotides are TGTGCCAGCAGTTCTTTCATAGGGATGACTAATGAAAAACTGTTTTTT. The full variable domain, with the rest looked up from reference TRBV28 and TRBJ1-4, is DVKVTQSSRYLVKRTGEKVFLECVQDMDHENMFWYRQDPGLGLRLIYFSYDVKMKEKGDIPEGYSVSREKKERFSLILESASTNQTSMYLCASSSFIGMTNEKLFFGSGTQLSVL.